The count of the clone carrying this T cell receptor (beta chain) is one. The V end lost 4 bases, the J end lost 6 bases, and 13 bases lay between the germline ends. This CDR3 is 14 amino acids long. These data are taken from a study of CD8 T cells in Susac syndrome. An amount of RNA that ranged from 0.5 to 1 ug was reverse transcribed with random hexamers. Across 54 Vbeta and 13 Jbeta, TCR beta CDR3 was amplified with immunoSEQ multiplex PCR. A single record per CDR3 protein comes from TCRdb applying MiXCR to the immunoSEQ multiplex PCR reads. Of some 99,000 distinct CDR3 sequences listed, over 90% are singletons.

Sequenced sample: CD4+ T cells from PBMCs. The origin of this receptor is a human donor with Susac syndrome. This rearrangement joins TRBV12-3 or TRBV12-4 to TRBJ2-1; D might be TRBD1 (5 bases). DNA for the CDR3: TGTGCCAGCAGTTCTCAGGGTACTGTCAATGAGCAGTTCTTC. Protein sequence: CASSSQGTVNEQFF.